These 21 T cell receptor beta chains originate from one sample sequenced in a study of CD8+CD57+ T cells in acquired aplastic anemia. TCR beta VDJ combinations and CDR3 sequences were profiled from genomic DNA. A single record per CDR3 protein comes from TCRdb applying MiXCR to the reads. Of under 350,000 distinct CDR3 sequences listed, about 50% are singletons. Sequencing was done on patients that had shown CD8+CD57+ cell expansion by flow cytometry. The sample taken for sequencing was sorted CD4+, CD8+, or CD8+CD57+ T cells (not recorded which) from PBMCs. The receptors here all came from a human donor with aplastic anemia.

The V gene is TRBV15, the J gene TRBJ1-5, with D hard to call. Trimming removed 1 base from V and 7 bases from J, with 5 bases in between. The CDR3 length is 12 residues. Germline V lookup: CDR1 LNHNV, CDR2 YYDKDF (reference sequence). The chain's CDR3 is CATSRVSQPQHF. In DNA form, the CDR3 reads TGTGCCACCAGCAGAGTATCGCAGCCCCAGCATTTT.

In its sample, this clonotype was seen many times. The gene calls are TRBV20-1 and TRBJ2-2, with D uncertain. Germline assignment: CDR1 DFQATT and CDR2 SNEGSKA (reference sequence). This CDR3 is built from 15 residues. The V end was cut by 5 bases, the J end by 0 bases, with 13 bases between. CDR3 in amino acids: CSAHPRNPNTGELFF. The CDR3 DNA reads as TGCAGTGCTCACCCACGAAATCCGAACACCGGGGAGCTGTTTTTT.

This clonotype was counted many times. The V call is TRBV7-9, the J call TRBJ2-5; possibly TRBD1 or TRBD2 for D (5 bases each). V lost 2 bases and J lost 1, with 11 bases in between. Germline assignment: CDR1 SEHNR and CDR2 FQNEAQ (reference sequence). The CDR3 runs 15 residues. The CDR3 spells CASSLLGRRQETQYF. CDR3 bases: TGTGCCAGCAGCTTACTGGGACGGCGCCAAGAGACCCAGTACTTC. Variable domain in full (rest from reference TRBV7-9 and TRBJ2-5): DTGVSQNPRHKITKRGQNVTFRCDPISEHNRLYWYRQTLGQGPEFLTYFQNEAQLEKSRLLSDRFSAERPKGSFSTLEIQRTEQGDSAMYLCASSLLGRRQETQYFGPGTRLLVL.

V and J are TRBV2 and TRBJ2-5, with D unclear. This CDR3 is 13 amino acids long. CDR1 SNHLY and CDR2 FYNNEI come from the germline V gene. Trimming stripped 8 bases from V and 5 bases from J, with 15 bases between. The CDR3 loop reads CASLQGFVETQYF. The CDR3 DNA is TGTGCCAGCCTACAAGGATTCGTGGAGACCCAGTACTTC.

The chain is built from TRBV7-3 and TRBJ1-4, with a possible D match to TRBD1 (5 bases). This CDR3 contains 12 residues. CDR1 and CDR2 (germline): SGHTA, FQGTGA. The V end was cut by 8 bases, the J end by 11 bases, with 15 bases between. DNA for the CDR3: TGTGCCAGCTCCGAAGGGGCCGTGAAACTGTTTTTT. This codes for CASSEGAVKLFF.

This clonotype was seen at least ten times. V and J are TRBV5-1 and TRBJ1-1; D unresolved. Per the germline V gene, CDR1 is SGHRS and CDR2 is YFSETQ. CDR3 size: 14 residues. Trimming stripped 0 bases from V and 6 bases from J, with 12 bases between. The CDR3 nucleotides are TGCGCCAGCAGCTTGGATTCGGCTTACGCTGAAGCTTTCTTT. This encodes CASSLDSAYAEAFF. The full variable domain, with the rest looked up from reference TRBV5-1 and TRBJ1-1, is KAGVTQTPRYLIKTRGQQVTLSCSPISGHRSVSWYQQTPGQGLQFLFEYFSETQRNKGNFPGRFSGRQFSNSRSEMNVSTLELGDSALYLCASSLDSAYAEAFFGQGTRLTVV.

The table lists this clonotype with a count of one. The chain employs TRBV7-2 and TRBJ2-5; D is unclear. V dropped 5 bases and J dropped 4 bases, with 14 bases sitting between them. Germline assignment: CDR1 SGHTA and CDR2 FQGNSA. The length of the CDR3 is 14 residues. The CDR3 here is CASSRLGFRETQYF. The CDR3 DNA follows: TGTGCCAGCAGCCGACTGGGATTTAGAGAGACCCAGTACTTC.

The chain joins TRBV10-3 to TRBJ2-3; 9 positions match TRBD2. The CDR3 length is 16 residues. Germline trimming cut 4 bases from V and 11 bases from J; bases unmatched to any gene: 16. The germline V gene encodes CDR1 ENHRY and CDR2 SYGVKD. Here the CDR3 reads CAISGGPLGLAYEQYF. In DNA form, the CDR3 reads TGTGCCATCAGTGGAGGACCTTTGGGACTAGCTTATGAGCAGTATTTT.

The V gene is TRBV9, the J gene TRBJ2-3; TRBD1 aligns across 7 bases. Germline V gene lookup returns CDR1 SGDLS and CDR2 YYNGEE. V shed 4 bases and J 4 bases; nucleotides not matched to a gene: 9. The CDR3 has 15 residues. This chain's CDR3 is CASSMTGYSADTQYF. In nucleotides, the CDR3 is TGTGCCAGCAGCATGACAGGGTATAGCGCAGATACGCAGTATTTT.

The CDR3 is CASSRTASGEQYF. The CDR3 DNA reads as TGTGCCAGCAGCCGTACGGCTAGCGGCGAGCAGTACTTC. V and J are TRBV3-1 and TRBJ2-7, with TRBD2 matching 7 bases. Trimming cost V 4 bases and J 6 bases; bases outside gene matches: 6. Germline CDR1 and CDR2: LGHDT and YNNKEL (reference sequence). The CDR3 is 13 residues long.

The CDR3 region is CASSDQGAFTDTQYF. The CDR3 DNA reads TGCGCCAGCAGTGATCAGGGGGCCTTCACAGATACGCAGTATTTT. The rearrangement joins TRBV10-2 to TRBJ2-3; 8 bases agree with TRBD1. The CDR3 has 15 residues. V lost 3 bases and J lost 2; bases outside the gene matches: 4. From germline, CDR1 is WSHSY and CDR2 SAAADI.

The chain has TRBV9 and TRBJ2-7; 7 bases align to TRBD2. Germline CDR1 SGDLS, CDR2 YYNGEE. Germline trimming cut 3 bases from V and 0 bases from J; bases unmatched to any gene: 3. There are 14 residues in the CDR3. CDR3 DNA: TGTGCCAGCAGCGGGGGAGGGCCCTCCTACGAGCAGTACTTC. This sequence encodes CASSGGGPSYEQYF.

This clonotype was seen a handful of times. The chain has TRBV12-3 or TRBV12-4 and TRBJ1-2; D is unresolved. V lost 2 bases and J 3 bases, leaving 13 bases between the germline ends. CDR3 length: 15 amino acids. The CDR3 loop reads CASSLSSLAHYGYTF. CDR3 DNA: TGTGCCAGCAGTTTAAGCTCGCTAGCTCACTATGGCTACACCTTC.

The chain recombines TRBV19 with TRBJ2-7; 8 nucleotides line up with TRBD1. J was trimmed by 0 bases and V by 7 bases; bases with no gene match: 5. This CDR3 has 14 amino acids. In germline, CDR1 is LNHDA, CDR2 SQIVND (reference sequence). Written as DNA, the CDR3 is TGTGCCAGTACCAGGACAGGGAGCTCCTACGAGCAGTACTTC. Protein product: CASTRTGSSYEQYF.

The chain couples TRBV7-4 to TRBJ1-5; D gene uncertain. The V end was cut by 4 bases, the J end by 3 bases, with 16 bases between. Germline values: CDR1 SGHVT, CDR2 SQSDAQ. This CDR3 region has 16 residues. The CDR3 nucleotides are TGTGCCAGCAGCTCGCTGGAGGGTACGGTCAATCAGCCCCAGCATTTT. It yields the protein CASSSLEGTVNQPQHF. Full variable domain (rest looked up from reference TRBV7-4 and TRBJ1-5): GAGVSQSPRYKVAKRGRDVALRCDSISGHVTLYWYRQTLGQGSEVLTYSQSDAQRDKSGRPSGRFSAERPERSVSTLKIQRTEQGDSAVYLCASSSLEGTVNQPQHFGDGTRLSIL.

CDR3 nucleotides: TGTGCCAGCAGCTTAGTCGACAGGGGGAACACTGAAGCTTTCTTT. As protein: CASSLVDRGNTEAFF. This sequence joins TRBV7-9 and TRBJ1-1, with 8 bases matching TRBD1. Per the germline V gene, CDR1 is SEHNR and CDR2 is FQNEAQ (reference sequence). This CDR3 is built from 15 residues. V was clipped by 1 base and J by 1 base; unmatched bases: 2. Variable domain in full (rest from reference TRBV7-9 and TRBJ1-1): DTGVSQNPRHKITKRGQNVTFRCDPISEHNRLYWYRQTLGQGPEFLTYFQNEAQLEKSRLLSDRFSAERPKGSFSTLEIQRTEQGDSAMYLCASSLVDRGNTEAFFGQGTRLTVV.

This chain uses TRBV19 with TRBJ2-5, with D maybe TRBD2 (6 bases). With 6 bases removed from V and 5 bases from J, the gap between germline ends came to 13 bases. The CDR3 length is 13 residues. Per the germline V gene, CDR1 is LNHDA and CDR2 is SQIVND (reference sequence). This CDR3 is CASSPAGTETQYF. The CDR3 region has the DNA TGTGCCAGTAGCCCGGCGGGGACGGAGACCCAGTACTTC.

This clonotype was detected once. This chain uses TRBV15 with TRBJ2-7; TRBD1 matches 9 bases. The V and J ends lost 5 bases and 3 bases, in that order; junction bases with no gene match: 5. From germline, CDR1 is LNHNV and CDR2 YYDKDF (reference sequence). CDR3 length: 14 residues. CDR3 in DNA: TGTGCCACCAGCCAACCGGGACAGGGCTACGAGCAGTACTTC. Protein product: CATSQPGQGYEQYF.

This clonotype was seen at least ten times. J is TRBJ1-1 and V is TRBV18; no definite D call. The CDR3 is 13 residues long. Germline V gene data show CDR1 as KGHSH and CDR2 as LQKENI. V lost 2 bases to trimming and J lost 0 bases, with 4 bases between them. The CDR3 is CASSPGVNTEAFF. For the CDR3, the DNA is TGTGCCAGCTCACCAGGGGTGAACACTGAAGCTTTCTTT.

This clonotype was detected ten times or more. The J gene is TRBJ2-4, the V gene TRBV20-1; D is perhaps TRBD1 or TRBD2 (5 bases each). The CDR3 is made up of 13 amino acids. Germline V gene sequence: CDR1 DFQATT, CDR2 SNEGSKA (reference sequence). The germline V and J ends were trimmed by 7 bases and 1 base, with 11 bases remaining between them. The CDR3 nucleotides are TGCAGTGGAGGGGTTGAGGCCAAAAACATTCAGTACTTC. This translates into CSGGVEAKNIQYF.

A few counts support this clonotype. This chain links TRBV20-1 with TRBJ2-5, with 9 positions matching TRBD1. The V segment lost 2 bases and the J segment 5 bases; nucleotides outside the gene matches: 3. In germline, CDR1 is DFQATT, CDR2 SNEGSKA (reference sequence). This CDR3 spans 13 amino acids. CDR3 sequence (DNA): TGCAGTGCTAGATGGACAGGGGAGGAGACCCAGTACTTC. Translated, it gives CSARWTGEETQYF.